The 14 T cell receptor beta chains listed next were all sequenced from one sample in a study of cytomegalovirus exposure and HLA in healthy donors. Vbeta (60) and Jbeta (13) primers were used in the PCR. Sequencing was performed with immunoSEQ multiplex PCR; in TCRdb, only in-frame clones are kept and a portion is missing. The sample comprises some 130,000 clones, over 60% of which are singletons, and about 0.94% rests with the top ten. Sequencing input: PBMCs. The receptor set was obtained from a human donor in good health.

The CDR3, as DNA: TGCAGCGTTGAGGGACGGACAGGGATCTATGGCTACACCTTC. Translation: CSVEGRTGIYGYTF. The chain links TRBV29-1 to TRBJ1-2; TRBD1 matches 8 bases. CDR3 length: 14 amino acids. From germline, CDR1 is SQVTM and CDR2 ANQGSEA. Trimming at V came to 3 bases and at J to 4 bases, leaving 7 bases not matched to a gene.

CDR3 residues: CASSESNEQFF. Written as DNA, the CDR3 is TGTGCCAGCAGTGAATCGAATGAGCAGTTCTTC. V and J are TRBV25-1 and TRBJ2-1; D is undetermined. The V gene lost 1 base and the J gene lost 7 bases, with 2 bases spanning the gap. From germline, CDR1 is MGHDK and CDR2 SYGVNS. The CDR3 runs to 11 residues.

The V and J genes are TRBV9 and TRBJ2-4; the D gene is possibly TRBD1 (5 bases). This CDR3 has 16 residues. Germline CDR1 reads SGDLS; CDR2 reads YYNGEE. Trimming stripped 0 bases from V and 8 bases from J, with 18 bases between. CDR3 DNA sequence: TGTGCCAGCAGCGTAGGAGTACAGGAGAAGGTACACATTCAGTACTTC. Translating it yields CASSVGVQEKVHIQYF. Combining the CDR3 with reference TRBV9 and TRBJ2-4 gives the whole variable domain DSGVTQTPKHLITATGQRVTLRCSPRSGDLSVYWYQQSLDQGLQFLIQYYNGEERAKGNILERFSAQQFPDLHSELNLSSLELGDSALYFCASSVGVQEKVHIQYFGAGTRLSVL.

The J gene is TRBJ2-1, the V gene TRBV7-6; no clear D gene. Per the germline V gene, CDR1 is SGHVS and CDR2 is FNYEAQ. This CDR3 is built from 12 residues. Trimming stripped 5 bases from V and 7 bases from J, with 9 bases between. CDR3: CASSGWANEQFF. The CDR3 DNA is TGTGCCAGCAGCGGTTGGGCTAATGAGCAGTTCTTC.

V is TRBV10-1 and J is TRBJ1-1; 12 bases are a match to TRBD1. Germline CDR1 WNHNN, CDR2 SYGVQD (reference sequence). The CDR3 has 16 amino acids. After removal of 3 bases from V and 4 bases from J, the junction contained 6 bases not matched to a gene. CDR3 in DNA: TGCGCCAGCAGTGACCGGGACAGGGGGCCTGTCACTGAAGCTTTCTTT. Its translation: CASSDRDRGPVTEAFF.

The chain has TRBV19 and TRBJ1-2; D may be TRBD1 (5 bases). The V gene lost 6 bases and the J gene lost 4 bases, with 21 bases spanning the gap. CDR1 LNHDA and CDR2 SQIVND come from the germline V gene (reference sequence). The CDR3 has 16 residues. The CDR3 DNA reads as TGTGCCAGTAGATCGAGCGGGGCCACTGGGGCCTATGGCTACACCTTC. Its translation is CASRSSGATGAYGYTF. Based on the CDR3 plus reference TRBV19 and TRBJ1-2, the full variable domain is DGGITQSPKYLFRKEGQNVTLSCEQNLNHDAMYWYRQDPGQGLRLIYYSQIVNDFQKGDIAEGYSVSREKKESFPLTVTSAQKNPTAFYLCASRSSGATGAYGYTFGSGTRLTVV.

This chain connects TRBV5-4 to TRBJ2-7; D is ambiguous. This CDR3 has 11 amino acids. Germline V gene sequence: CDR1 SGHNT, CDR2 YYREEE (reference sequence). Trimming left V 4 bases short and J 4 bases short, with 6 bases between. CDR3 bases: TGTGCCAGCAGCACAAATTACGAGCAGTACTTC. This gives the protein CASSTNYEQYF. Complete variable domain (other parts from reference TRBV5-4 and TRBJ2-7): ETGVTQSPTHLIKTRGQQVTLRCSSQSGHNTVSWYQQALGQGPQFIFQYYREEENGRGNFPPRFSGLQFPNYSSELNVNALELDDSALYLCASSTNYEQYFGPGTRLTVT.

In nucleotides, the CDR3 is TGTGCCAGCAGTTTAGTCAGCGGGCACACCGGGGAGCTGTTTTTT. Translated, it gives CASSLVSGHTGELFF. The rearrangement uses TRBV27 and TRBJ2-2; weak D call: TRBD2 (6 bases). This CDR3 spans 15 amino acids. The germline V gene has CDR1 MNHEY and CDR2 SMNVEV (reference sequence). V lost 2 bases, J lost 3 bases, and 10 bases lay in between.

This rearrangement joins TRBV27 to TRBJ1-2, with 7 bases that match TRBD1. Germline V gives CDR1 MNHEY, CDR2 SMNVEV (reference sequence). J was trimmed by 4 bases and V by 9 bases; bases with no gene match: 2. The length of the CDR3 is 11 residues. The CDR3 DNA is TGTGCCAGGGGACAGTTCTATGGCTACACCTTC. Its protein is CARGQFYGYTF.

This chain links TRBV5-4 with TRBJ2-7; 9 bases match TRBD1. CDR3 length: 15 amino acids. Germline-derived CDR1 and CDR2 are SGHNT and YYREEE (reference sequence). V lost 0 bases to trimming and J lost 1 base; unmatched junction nucleotides: 2. CDR3 nucleotide sequence: TGTGCCAGCAGCTTGGGTGGGACAGGGTCCTACGAGCAGTACTTC. Translation gives CASSLGGTGSYEQYF.

This clone showed up just a few times. An end of the junction differs from the germline gene, which may be a read error. CDR3 in amino acids: CASSQDWGGKQETQYF. CDR3 nucleotides: TGTGCCAGCAGCCAAGATTGGGGGGGGAAACAAGAGACCCAGTACTTC. The chain joins TRBV4-1 to TRBJ2-5; 7 bases agree with TRBD2. CDR1 and CDR2 from the germline V gene are MGHRA and YSYEKL. There are 16 residues in the CDR3.

On this clone: Different DNA sequences within this sample yield the same CDR3. The rearrangement uses TRBV14 and TRBJ1-3; D gene unclear. The CDR3 totals 14 residues. In germline, CDR1 is SGHDN, CDR2 FVKESK. The V and J ends lost 2 bases and 0 bases respectively, with 5 bases between them. The CDR3 DNA reads TGTGCCAGCAGCCAACGTTCCTCTGGAAACACCATATATTTT. Translation gives CASSQRSSGNTIYF.

This clone has only a few counts. The rearrangement joins TRBV18 to TRBJ1-5, with D unclear. The CDR3 extends over 14 amino acids. Trimming removed 3 bases from V and 2 bases from J, with 8 bases in between. CDR1 is KGHSH, CDR2 LQKENI, per germline. The CDR3 nucleotides are TGTGCCAGCTCACCGGGAGTAGGCAATCAGCCCCAGCATTTT. This translates into CASSPGVGNQPQHF.

This chain uses TRBV5-6 with TRBJ1-1; 7 positions match TRBD1. Trimming cost V 7 bases and J 3 bases; bases outside gene matches: 9. The CDR3 spans 14 residues. Germline V gene data show CDR1 as SGHDT and CDR2 as YYEEEE. Here the CDR3 reads CASSQTGSYTEAFF. The CDR3 bases are TGTGCCAGCTCCCAGACAGGGTCCTACACTGAAGCTTTCTTT.